This entry lists 30 T cell receptor beta chains sequenced from one sample in a study of response to subunit inactivated influenza vaccine (dated by TCRdb to 2017 to 2018). Libraries were prepared through RT-PCR. The listed sequencing device is Illumina HiSeq 2500. TCRdb applied fastp at Q25 and MiXCR to the public reads, then kept only in-frame beta chains. Rows are combined by CDR3 protein, so each entry shows the most common genes and DNA. The sample table holds about 780,000 distinct CDR3 sequences, of which approximately 17% were seen once. The top ten constitute 9.5% to 13% of the sample. Specimen: PBMCs from blood, collected less than 6 days after vaccination. These receptors all come from a man in his forties or fifties who received an inactivated influenza vaccine. Donor details come from another sample of the same person, matched by shared clones.

A few counts support this clonotype. This rearrangement joins TRBV6-1 to TRBJ2-7; 7 nucleotides agree with TRBD2. CDR3 length: 14 residues. The V gene's germline CDR1 is MNHNS and CDR2 SASEGT. V lost 4 bases, J lost 4 bases, and 7 bases stayed unmatched. The CDR3 bases are TGTGCCAGCAGTGGCTCGGCGGGAGCGTACGAGCAGTACTTC. It specifies CASSGSAGAYEQYF.

The rearrangement links TRBV7-2 to TRBJ2-7; the match to TRBD1 covers 8 bases. Germline V lookup: CDR1 SGHTA, CDR2 FQGNSA. The CDR3 length is 14 residues. Trimming at V came to 4 bases and at J to 5 bases, leaving 7 bases not matched to a gene. CDR3 residues: CASSSYPDRDEQYF. CDR3 in DNA: TGTGCCAGCAGCTCCTATCCGGACAGGGACGAGCAGTACTTC.

This clonotype was seen at least ten times. The chain combines TRBV7-6 with TRBJ1-3, with a weak D call TRBD1 (5 bases). Trimming removed 5 bases at V and 0 bases at J, with 20 bases between. Germline V gene sequence: CDR1 SGHVS, CDR2 FNYEAQ. The CDR3 is made up of 18 amino acids. CDR3 bases: TGTGCCAGCAGCCCGACTCTGGGGCGCTTCTCCTCTGGAAACACCATATATTTT. It specifies CASSPTLGRFSSGNTIYF.

This clonotype was seen only a few times. The chain couples TRBV10-3 to TRBJ2-7; 7 bases are a match to TRBD2. V lost 0 bases and J lost 0; bases outside the gene matches: 8. The CDR3 is made up of 17 amino acids. The germline gives CDR1 ENHRY, CDR2 SYGVKD. CDR3 nucleotides: TGTGCCATCAGTGAGTCCCTCGGACTAGGAAGCTCCTACGAGCAGTACTTC. As protein: CAISESLGLGSSYEQYF.

This clonotype showed up many times. This chain connects TRBV10-3 to TRBJ2-2, with 9 nucleotides matching TRBD2. Trimming removed 3 bases from V and 0 bases from J; junction bases left unmatched: 5. Germline lookup yields CDR1 ENHRY and CDR2 SYGVKD. The CDR3 consists of 17 residues. CDR3 sequence reads: CAISDDSGGPNTGELFF. CDR3 sequence (DNA): TGTGCCATCAGTGATGATAGCGGGGGCCCGAACACCGGGGAGCTGTTTTTT.

This clonotype was observed a few times. The chain uses TRBV7-9 and TRBJ2-3, with D hard to call. V was cut by 5 bases and J by 3 bases, with 9 bases left in between. Germline V lookup: CDR1 SEHNR, CDR2 FQNEAQ (reference sequence). The CDR3 consists of 13 residues. CDR3 sequence reads: CASSVYGTDTQYF. CDR3 bases: TGTGCCAGCAGCGTTTACGGGACAGATACGCAGTATTTT. Variable domain in full (rest from reference TRBV7-9 and TRBJ2-3): DTGVSQNPRHKITKRGQNVTFRCDPISEHNRLYWYRQTLGQGPEFLTYFQNEAQLEKSRLLSDRFSAERPKGSFSTLEIQRTEQGDSAMYLCASSVYGTDTQYFGPGTRLTVL.

This clonotype was counted ten times or more. The V and J genes are TRBV5-1 and TRBJ2-7; D is possibly TRBD1 or TRBD2 (5 bases each). The germline gives CDR1 SGHRS, CDR2 YFSETQ. The CDR3 sequence is 15 residues long. V lost 0 bases, J lost 2 bases, and 12 bases lay in between. The CDR3 loop is CASSLERTGPYEQYF. Written as DNA, the CDR3 is TGCGCCAGCAGCTTGGAACGGACGGGACCCTACGAGCAGTACTTC.

This clonotype was seen only a few times. V gene TRBV7-2 combines with J gene TRBJ2-7; the D is unclear. This CDR3 comprises 13 residues. Germline CDR1 and CDR2: SGHTA and FQGNSA. V lost 4 bases, J lost 7 bases, and 14 bases lay in between. The CDR3 DNA follows: TGTGCCAGCAGCTCAGCTTTAGTTCGGGAGCAGTACTTC. Translating gives CASSSALVREQYF. Looking up the rest from reference TRBV7-2 and TRBJ2-7 gives the full variable domain: GAGVSQSPSNKVTEKGKDVELRCDPISGHTALYWYRQSLGQGLEFLIYFQGNSAPDKSGLPSDRFSAERTGGSVSTLTIQRTQQEDSAVYLCASSSALVREQYFGPGTRLTVT.

The chain combines TRBV29-1 with TRBJ1-3; unclear D gene. V lost 5 bases, J lost 0 bases, and 11 bases lay in between. The CDR3 is 14 amino acids. In germline, CDR1 is SQVTM, CDR2 ANQGSEA. In nucleotides, the CDR3 is TGCAGCGTTAGCCCTAGAAGCTCTGGAAACACCATATATTTT. Protein: CSVSPRSSGNTIYF.

This clonotype was detected many times. The chain combines TRBV5-1 with TRBJ1-1; D remains unclear. From germline, CDR1 is SGHRS and CDR2 YFSETQ. V was pared by 0 bases and J by 1 base, with 4 bases between. This CDR3 has 13 amino acids. CDR3 bases: TGCGCCAGCAGCTTGGCCCGGAACACTGAAGCTTTCTTT. This translates into CASSLARNTEAFF.

This clonotype has a count of ten or more. This chain links TRBV12-3 or TRBV12-4 with TRBJ1-2; possible D gene TRBD1, 5 bases. This CDR3 region has 13 residues. The V gene lost 5 bases and the J gene lost 4 bases, with 11 bases spanning the gap. The chain's CDR3 is CASSPGPLYGYTF. The CDR3 DNA reads TGTGCCAGCAGTCCGGGACCCCTCTATGGCTACACCTTC.

The chain has TRBV6-2 or TRBV6-3 and TRBJ1-5; 9 bases line up with TRBD1. Germline loops: CDR1 MNHEY, CDR2 SVGEGT. CDR3 length: 15 amino acids. The J segment lost 3 bases and the V segment lost 2 bases, leaving 2 bases of the junction unmatched. In nucleotides, the CDR3 is TGTGCCAGCAGTTACGACAGGGGGTTCAATCAGCCCCAGCATTTT. Translating it yields CASSYDRGFNQPQHF.

V is TRBV28 and J is TRBJ2-7, with 11 bases that match TRBD2. Looked up from germline, CDR1 is MDHEN and CDR2 is SYDVKM. The V segment lost 4 bases and the J segment 2 bases; nucleotides outside the gene matches: 4. The CDR3 spans 15 residues. Here the CDR3 reads CASSSQLAGAYEQYF. DNA of the CDR3: TGTGCCAGCAGTTCCCAACTAGCGGGAGCCTACGAGCAGTACTTC. The full variable domain, its missing parts supplied by reference TRBV28 and TRBJ2-7, is DVKVTQSSRYLVKRTGEKVFLECVQDMDHENMFWYRQDPGLGLRLIYFSYDVKMKEKGDIPEGYSVSREKKERFSLILESASTNQTSMYLCASSSQLAGAYEQYFGPGTRLTVT.

In its sample, this clonotype was seen a few times. The V call is TRBV6-1, the J call TRBJ2-1, with D perhaps matching TRBD2 (6 bases). The CDR3 runs to 15 residues. V was trimmed by 8 bases and J by 0 bases, leaving 14 bases between them. CDR1 and CDR2 from the germline V gene are MNHNS and SASEGT. Here the CDR3 reads CASGAGPSSYNEQFF. The CDR3 nucleotides are TGTGCCAGCGGGGCGGGGCCGAGCTCCTACAATGAGCAGTTCTTC.

There are a few counts of this clonotype. The gene calls are TRBV10-3 and TRBJ1-2; D possibly corresponds to TRBD1 (6 bases). V lost 7 bases, J lost 6 bases, and 15 bases lay in between. The CDR3 is made up of 13 amino acids. Germline CDR1 reads ENHRY; CDR2 reads SYGVKD. The CDR3: CAITQQGVDGYTF. The CDR3 DNA reads as TGTGCCATCACCCAACAGGGCGTCGATGGCTACACCTTC.

The rearrangement uses TRBV14 and TRBJ2-5; TRBD2 matches at 9 bases. This CDR3 is 15 amino acids long. Germline V gene lookup returns CDR1 SGHDN and CDR2 FVKESK. With 0 bases clipped from V and 6 bases from J, the junction kept 5 bases outside the gene matches. Here the CDR3 DNA reads TGTGCCAGCAGCCAAGAGGGGACTAGCATACAGACCCAGTACTTC. It codes for CASSQEGTSIQTQYF.

Only a few counts were recorded for this clonotype. V usage is TRBV5-1 and J usage is TRBJ2-7, with 7 bases lining up with TRBD2. CDR1 and CDR2 from the germline V gene are SGHRS and YFSETQ. The CDR3 spans 17 residues. The V and J ends lost 0 bases and 0 bases, in that order; junction bases with no gene match: 9. The CDR3 reads CASSLGPEAGSSYEQYF. The CDR3 coding sequence is TGCGCCAGCAGCTTGGGTCCAGAAGCGGGGAGCTCCTACGAGCAGTACTTC.

This clonotype came up a few times. The chain recombines TRBV10-3 with TRBJ2-1, with D maybe TRBD1 (5 bases). Trimming removed 3 bases from V and 16 bases from J, with 13 bases in between. The CDR3 length is 11 residues. Germline CDR1 and CDR2: ENHRY and SYGVKD. This CDR3 reads CAISDVGPIFF. Written as DNA, the CDR3 is TGTGCCATCAGTGATGTGGGGCCGATTTTCTTC.

Written as DNA, the CDR3 is TGCAGCGTTGAAGTGGCAGCTTCGAACACTGAAGCTTTCTTT. Its protein product is CSVEVAASNTEAFF. The chain links TRBV29-1 to TRBJ1-1; D unclear. CDR1 is SQVTM and CDR2 is ANQGSEA in the germline V gene. CDR3 length: 14 amino acids. V dropped 1 base and J dropped 1 base, with 10 bases sitting between them.

V gene TRBV12-3 or TRBV12-4 combines with J gene TRBJ1-5, with D possibly being TRBD1 (5 bases). Trimming took 0 bases from V and 7 from J, leaving 7 bases between them. The CDR3 runs to 13 residues. This CDR3 is CASSLAEGQPQHF. The CDR3 DNA follows: TGTGCCAGCAGTTTAGCTGAGGGGCAGCCCCAGCATTTT.

CDR3 sequence (DNA): TGCAGTGCTAACCGGTTGGGGCGGGAGGGCCTGAACACAGATACGCAGTATTTT. Its translation: CSANRLGREGLNTDTQYF. This chain connects TRBV20-1 to TRBJ2-3, with 9 nucleotides matching TRBD2. CDR1 and CDR2 (germline): DFQATT, SNEGSKA (reference sequence). The CDR3 totals 18 residues. Germline trimming cut 4 bases from V and 2 bases from J; bases unmatched to any gene: 16.

This clonotype has more than one count but fewer than ten. The chain employs TRBV11-2 and TRBJ2-7; D could derive from TRBD1 or TRBD2 (5 bases each). From germline, CDR1 is SGHAT and CDR2 FQNNGV. V was trimmed by 1 base and J by 2 bases, leaving 12 bases between them. The CDR3 contains 15 residues. The CDR3 region is CASSLVGTEPYEQYF. CDR3 in DNA: TGTGCCAGCAGCTTAGTAGGGACCGAACCCTACGAGCAGTACTTC.

This chain links TRBV7-2 with TRBJ2-5; D unresolved. Trimming removed 1 base at V and 1 base at J, with 13 bases between. The CDR3 contains 16 residues. The V gene's germline CDR1 is SGHTA and CDR2 FQGNSA. The CDR3 protein is CASSLGLPGLQETQYF. CDR3 sequence (DNA): TGTGCCAGCAGCTTAGGTCTCCCGGGTCTCCAAGAGACCCAGTACTTC.

This clonotype has a count of ten or more. The genes are TRBV11-2 and TRBJ2-7, with 8 nucleotides matching TRBD2. From germline, CDR1 is SGHAT and CDR2 FQNNGV. This CDR3 contains 15 residues. The V and J ends lost 5 bases and 0 bases, in that order; junction bases with no gene match: 6. The CDR3 nucleotides read TGTGCCAGCAGCAAGGGACTAGTTCCCTCCTACGAGCAGTACTTC. Translation gives CASSKGLVPSYEQYF.

This chain connects TRBV4-1 to TRBJ1-5, with unresolved D. Between the trimmed V and J ends, which lost 0 bases and 3 bases, there was a span of 15 bases. This CDR3 region has 17 residues. CDR1 and CDR2 (germline): MGHRA, YSYEKL. CDR3 sequence: CASSQDRIGIDNQPQHF. The CDR3, as DNA: TGCGCCAGCAGCCAAGATCGAATAGGGATAGACAATCAGCCCCAGCATTTT.

V and J are TRBV12-3 or TRBV12-4 and TRBJ2-3, with a possible D match to TRBD2 (7 bases). The CDR3 loop spans 14 amino acids. Trimming shortened V by 8 bases and J by 6 bases, and 18 bases separated the two germline ends. The CDR3 loop is CASGSAGAWDTQYF. The CDR3 DNA is TGTGCCAGCGGGAGTGCGGGGGCCTGGGATACGCAGTATTTT.

This clonotype has a handful of counts. The J gene is TRBJ2-7, the V gene TRBV19; 8 bases are a match to TRBD1. The V gene end was trimmed by 5 bases and the J gene end by 7 bases; junction bases not matched to a gene: 7. The CDR3 spans 13 residues. Germline V gives CDR1 LNHDA, CDR2 SQIVND (reference sequence). In nucleotides, the CDR3 is TGTGCCAGTAGTCCGCTGAGGGACAGGGAGCAGTACTTC. Protein sequence: CASSPLRDREQYF.

This clonotype turned up a few times. The gene calls are TRBV2 and TRBJ1-2, with D possibly being TRBD1 (6 bases). CDR1 and CDR2 (germline): SNHLY, FYNNEI. The CDR3 totals 13 residues. V lost 3 bases, J lost 4 bases, and 9 bases lay in between. For the CDR3, the DNA is TGTGCCAGCAGTGACGGGGGCCTCTATGGCTACACCTTC. This codes for CASSDGGLYGYTF.

Notes on this clonotype: This may stem from a read error, because a much larger clone lies one nucleotide away. This chain connects TRBV15 to TRBJ2-5, with D unclear. The CDR3 length is 12 residues. The V end lost 0 bases, the J end lost 5 bases, and 4 bases lay between the germline ends. From germline, CDR1 is LNHNV and CDR2 YYDKDF (reference sequence). CDR3 loop: CATSRDWETQYF. DNA for the CDR3: TGTGCCACCAGCAGAGATTGGGAGACCCAGTACTTC.

The V and J genes are TRBV5-1 and TRBJ2-1, with D perhaps TRBD1 or TRBD2 (6 bases each). V was shortened by 4 bases and J by 8 bases, with 19 bases between the two germline ends. This CDR3 contains 15 residues. Per the germline V gene, CDR1 is SGHRS and CDR2 is YFSETQ. CDR3 DNA sequence: TGCGCCAGCAGCCGGGGGCAGGGAATTAGAGATGAGCAGTTCTTC. Protein product: CASSRGQGIRDEQFF.